This T cell receptor beta chain was obtained from a study of T-cell reconstitution after alpha-beta-depleted transplantation in children. CDR1 and CDR2 (germline): SGDLS, YYNGEE. The V gene end was trimmed by 1 base and the J gene end by 4 bases; junction bases not matched to a gene: 12. The CDR3 consists of 17 residues. Unique molecular identifiers were used to barcode this TCRbeta library. Via MiXCR, TCRdb re-called the PCR reads, giving one row per CDR3 protein. Among about 640,000 distinct CDR3 sequences listed, around 17% were seen once. This TCR derives from a human donor who donated a stem cell graft to a child with acute myeloid leukemia. The gene calls are TRBV9 and TRBJ2-7, with 9 bases matching TRBD1. This sample comprised PBMCs from the stem cell graft donor, obtained from the stem cell graft. The CDR3 bases are TGTGCCAGCAGCGTAAGCCCCTCCGGGACAGGGAAGTACGAGCAGTACTTC. Its protein is CASSVSPSGTGKYEQYF.